This TCR beta chain was sequenced in a study of cytomegalovirus exposure and HLA in healthy donors. Overall study results and limits: Clonal expansion, a later analysis showed, was greater in HLA-associated TCR beta chains than in equally common others. Highly shared variants forming one cluster were likely a sequencing artifact. Common viral pathogens seemed, in a later analysis, to connect with several of the most significant clusters.

Vbeta (60) and Jbeta (13) primers were used in the PCR. Assay: immunoSEQ multiplex PCR; the TCRdb copy retains only in-frame clones and omits some. The table has about 160,000 clones, 80% seen once. On this clone itself: Its antigen is unidentified.

This TCR came from a woman between 45 and 60 years old in good health and CMV-seronegative. The sample consisted of PBMCs.

CDR3 residues: CASGAGTNNVYNEQFF. The DNA of the CDR3 is TGTGCCAGCGGGGCGGGGACCAATAACGTTTACAATGAGCAGTTCTTC. The chain links TRBV28 to TRBJ2-1; perhaps TRBD2 as D (6 bases). Trimming took 8 bases from V and 4 from J, leaving 21 bases between them. CDR1 is MDHEN and CDR2 is SYDVKM in the germline V gene. The CDR3 has 16 residues.